The present TCR beta chain was sequenced within a study of T cell responses to AZD1222 COVID-19 vaccine (dated by TCRdb to 2020 to 2023). General notes on the study: Because spike-specific TCR depth and breadth did not differ between the two schedules, AZD1222 recipients who got a second dose at roughly 4 weeks were pooled with those who got a second dose at roughly 12 weeks. A total of 240 or so trial participants underwent TCR sequencing, of whom about 210 had received two doses of AZD1222 and approximately 26 had received two doses of the MenACWY control vaccine. Trial participants were enrolled into age subgroups of 18-55, 56-69 and 70-plus years, which contained about 150, 28 and 57 TCR-sequenced participants, respectively.

The time point tag for this specimen amounts to: baseline before first vaccination. Vaccinee samples were obtained from the UK trials COV001 and COV002, which included a single-blind randomized controlled phase 2/3 trial of AZD1222 (ChAdOx1 nCoV-19) in healthy adults. For TCRbeta chain sequencing, PBMC samples from trial participants were taken at day 0 and at day 28 after the second dose. The germline V gene gives CDR1 as MDHEN and CDR2 as SYDVKM. From its cysteine to its phenylalanine, the CDR3 spans 14 amino acids. The CDR3 DNA has 42 bases and is translated from base 1. The germline V end is reduced by 6 bases and the J end by 1 base; junction bases left unmatched: 2. Details on this clone: Its target antigen remains unknown. No base qualities exist here, and no much larger clone lies one base off it.

The CDR3 regions of human TCRbeta chains were analyzed by immunosequencing. As for how the authors treated the data: TCRs in the repertoires were matched against a reference library of SARS-CoV-2-specific TCRs that had been generated with the MIRA antigen-specificity platform. Breadth meant the fraction of unique TCRs that were SARS-CoV-2-associated, whereas depth meant the fraction of total T cells that were SARS-CoV-2-associated. Using the MIRA data, each spike-specific TCR was assigned both to the spike region to which the TCR was reactive and to a CD4 or CD8 class. Log10-transformed breadth and depth values were compared by one-way ANOVA with Sidak's multiple comparisons tests. Sourced from immuneACCESS, this table was stored by TCRdb with only in-frame sequences that have V and J called. A share of the clones is absent; for the studies checked, an unresolved V gene accounts for under half, and the remainder has no known explanation. That table supplies the V and J calls and clone size; D and trimming were determined from the DNA. The sample table contains 150,000 or so clones; only one count was recorded for approximately 89% of them. 4% to 5.5% of the sample lies in the top ten.

General findings and caveats noted by the study authors: In the small 56-69-year group, the increase in depth fell short of significance, most likely because of low power. After two AZD1222 doses, both the breadth and the depth of spike-specific TCRs were significantly higher than at day 0 and than in MenACWY recipients. Participants were mostly white British and included more females than males, and it was suggested by the authors that clonal diversity may have been underestimated. Because no day 14 peak-response samples were available, repertoires were characterized only after the peak T cell response. Epitopes outside the regions mutated in the B.1.351 and B.1.1.7 variants were reportedly recognized by nearly half of the unique spike-specific TCRs. Vaccine-associated CD4 TCRs spanned the whole spike protein, with dominant responses in regions 160-218 and 743-854. Conclusions about previously exposed vaccinees are limited because only six or seven AZD1222 recipients were SARS-CoV-2 seropositive at baseline.

Recombination connected TRBV28 to TRBJ1-2; TRBD1 aligns with 10 central bases. The source of this sequence is an adult in good health. The starting material was peripheral blood, obtained on day 0 of AZD1222 vaccination. The DNA sequence is TGTGCCAGCAGGGGACAGGGGAGTAACTATGGCTACACCTTC. This yields the protein CASRGQGSNYGYTF.